Listed below are T cell receptor beta chains from one sample, sequenced in a study of blood T cell repertoires in COVID-19. Clones were sequenced by immunoSEQ multiplex PCR, and TCRdb holds only the in-frame ones, with some missing. The repertoire holds 2,000 to 3,000 clones, with roughly 87% as singletons. Sequenced: peripheral blood. The receptor source for this set is a man between 65 and 80 years old with active COVID-19. Each CDR3 is given with its conserved first and last residue. Only some rows state a clone size, as once, few, many or a class for expanded clones.

clone size	V gene	J gene	CDR3 protein
NA	TRBV27	TRBJ2-5	CASSLSDSLETQYF
NA	TRBV5-1	TRBJ2-1	CASSPPSSYNEQFF
NA	TRBV7-7	TRBJ2-1	CASSLAERGGGEQFF
NA	TRBV13	TRBJ1-4	CASSFRLRDPNEKLFF
NA	TRBV5-5	TRBJ1-1	CASSRGTGITTEAFF
NA	TRBV27	TRBJ2-2	CASRRAFTGELFF
NA	TRBV7-9	TRBJ1-3	CASSVGQGNTIYF
NA	TRBV11-1	TRBJ2-2	CASSFGLRVDTGELFF
NA	TRBV28	TRBJ2-3	CASRGLAPDTQYF
few	TRBV3-1/TRBV3-2	TRBJ2-7	CASSPFGAYEQYF
once	TRBV10-3	TRBJ2-3	CATVGTGLADTQYF
once	TRBV30	TRBJ2-5	CAWSELGGRAVTQYF
NA	TRBV3-1/TRBV3-2	TRBJ1-2	CATLWAYGYTF
NA	TRBV5-1	TRBJ2-5	CASSPLQETQYF